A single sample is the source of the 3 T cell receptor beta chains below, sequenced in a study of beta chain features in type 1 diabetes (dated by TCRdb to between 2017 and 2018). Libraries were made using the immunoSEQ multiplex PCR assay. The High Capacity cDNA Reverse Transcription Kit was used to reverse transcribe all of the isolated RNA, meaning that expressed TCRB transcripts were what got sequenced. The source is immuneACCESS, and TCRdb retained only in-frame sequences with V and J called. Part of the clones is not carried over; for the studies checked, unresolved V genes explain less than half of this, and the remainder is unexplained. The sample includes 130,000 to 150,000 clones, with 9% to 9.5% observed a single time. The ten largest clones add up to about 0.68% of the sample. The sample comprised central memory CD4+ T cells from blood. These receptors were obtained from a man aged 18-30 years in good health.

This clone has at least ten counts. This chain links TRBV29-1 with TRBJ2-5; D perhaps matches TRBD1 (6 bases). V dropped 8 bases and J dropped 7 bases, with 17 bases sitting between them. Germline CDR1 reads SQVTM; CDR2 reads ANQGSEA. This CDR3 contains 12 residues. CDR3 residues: CSLRGQPGTQYF. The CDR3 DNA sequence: TGCAGCTTGCGAGGACAGCCAGGGACCCAGTACTTC.

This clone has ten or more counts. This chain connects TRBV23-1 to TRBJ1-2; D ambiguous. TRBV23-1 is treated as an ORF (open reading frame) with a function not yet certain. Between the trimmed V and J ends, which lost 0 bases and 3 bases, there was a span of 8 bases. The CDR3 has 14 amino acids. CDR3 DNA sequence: TGCGCCAGCAGTCAATCATACCGGGACTATGGCTACACCTTC. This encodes CASSQSYRDYGYTF.

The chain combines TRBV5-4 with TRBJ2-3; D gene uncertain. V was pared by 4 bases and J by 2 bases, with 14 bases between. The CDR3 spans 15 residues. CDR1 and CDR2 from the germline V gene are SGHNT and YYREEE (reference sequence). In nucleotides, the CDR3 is TGTGCCAGCAGCCCCAGTAGCCTTTCCACAGATACGCAGTATTTT. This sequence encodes CASSPSSLSTDTQYF.